The T cell receptor beta chain described here comes from a study of technical replicates of blood from four donors. Profiling relied on immunoSEQ multiplex PCR, and the TCRdb table lists in-frame clones only, not all of them. The repertoire holds under 70,000 clones, more than 70% seen once, with 5.6% in the top ten. Sequences were obtained from PBMCs. The sequence came from a human donor in good health. Some clones in this sample may be carry-over from other donors' samples.

CDR3 DNA sequence: TGTGCCAGCAGTTTATTAGCGGGGGCTCAGAATTCACCCCTCCACTTT. Its protein product is CASSLLAGAQNSPLHF. The chain has TRBV27 and TRBJ1-6, with a possible D match to TRBD1 (6 bases). Germline CDR1 reads MNHEY; CDR2 reads SMNVEV (reference sequence). The CDR3 loop spans 16 amino acids. The V gene lost 1 base and the J gene lost 7 bases, with 14 bases spanning the gap.